The 31 T cell receptor beta chains below were found in one sample sequenced in a study of blood T cell repertoires in COVID-19. This table comes from immunoSEQ multiplex PCR, and its TCRdb copy is limited to in-frame clones, with some not included. The sample carries nearly 350,000 clones, about 88% recorded once. Sequencing input: peripheral blood. The receptors were gathered from a woman between 65 and 79 years old with COVID-19, enrolled during active disease.

The V and J genes are TRBV7-9 and TRBJ1-2; 9 bases match TRBD1. V shed 8 bases, J shed 2 bases, and the junction held 6 bases outside the gene matches. The V gene's germline CDR1 is SEHNR and CDR2 FQNEAQ (reference sequence). The CDR3 runs to 14 residues. DNA of the CDR3: TGTGCCAGCTATACAGGGGGCGCGAACTATGGCTACACCTTC. Its protein is CASYTGGANYGYTF.

The chain combines TRBV23-1 with TRBJ1-3, with D unclear. TRBV23-1 carries the ORF label, with uncertain function. The CDR3 is 14 residues long. V lost 6 bases and J 3 bases, leaving 12 bases between the germline ends. CDR3 coding DNA: TGCGCCAGCAGCCAAGTGGGCTTTGGAAACACCATATATTTT. Its translation: CASSQVGFGNTIYF.

The rearrangement uses TRBV7-2 and TRBJ2-3, with 12 bases matching TRBD2. With V trimmed by 5 bases and J by 3 bases, 9 bases remained unmatched. Germline values: CDR1 SGHTA, CDR2 FQGNSA. The CDR3 contains 17 residues. DNA for the CDR3: TGTGCCAGCAGCGCTAGACCCCTAGCGGGGGGGACAGATACGCAGTATTTT. This translates into CASSARPLAGGTDTQYF.

V gene TRBV12-3 or TRBV12-4 combines with J gene TRBJ1-1; D call uncertain. V lost 1 base and J 3 bases, leaving 6 bases between the germline ends. This CDR3 region has 13 residues. CDR3 DNA: TGTGCCAGCAGTTTAGTCGCGTACACTGAAGCTTTCTTT. This encodes CASSLVAYTEAFF.

The DNA of the CDR3 is TGCGCCAGCAGCCCGGGACTATTGGGCACAGATACGCAGTATTTT. This gives the protein CASSPGLLGTDTQYF. The J gene is TRBJ2-3, the V gene TRBV4-1, with TRBD2 identical over 7 bases. The germline gives CDR1 MGHRA, CDR2 YSYEKL. The trim removed 4 bases at V and 1 base at J, leaving 5 bases unmatched. The CDR3 has 15 residues.

The gene calls are TRBV7-2 and TRBJ2-1; TRBD1 agrees at 11 bases. Germline-derived CDR1 and CDR2 are SGHTA and FQGNSA. The length of the CDR3 is 14 residues. With 3 bases clipped from V and 9 bases from J, the junction kept 4 bases outside the gene matches. For the CDR3, the DNA is TGTGCCAGCAGCTTGGACAGGGGGCCGGGTGAGCAGTTCTTC. Amino acid sequence: CASSLDRGPGEQFF.

This clone was observed at least ten times. This rearrangement joins TRBV10-1 to TRBJ1-4, with D possibly matching TRBD1 (5 bases). The CDR3 covers 12 residues. V gave up 9 bases and J gave up 4 bases, with 9 bases separating them. Germline lookup yields CDR1 WNHNN and CDR2 SYGVQD (reference sequence). In DNA form, the CDR3 reads TGCGCCAGGGGGGAGGGTAATGAAAAACTGTTTTTT. Protein: CARGEGNEKLFF.

The V and J genes are TRBV28 and TRBJ1-2; D is possibly TRBD1 (5 bases). Germline CDR1 reads MDHEN; CDR2 reads SYDVKM. Trimming took off 2 bases at V and 0 bases at J, with 10 bases between the two ends. CDR3 length: 15 amino acids. CDR3 sequence reads: CASSLGGNTNYGYTF. CDR3 sequence (DNA): TGTGCCAGCAGTTTAGGGGGGAATACTAACTATGGCTACACCTTC.

This chain links TRBV28 with TRBJ1-1, with a possible D match to TRBD1 (6 bases). The germline V and J ends were trimmed by 0 bases and 8 bases, with 13 bases remaining between them. CDR1 MDHEN and CDR2 SYDVKM come from the germline V gene. This CDR3 is built from 14 residues. The CDR3 loop is CASSLWVQGKEAFF. The DNA for the CDR3 is TGTGCCAGCAGTTTATGGGTTCAGGGGAAAGAAGCTTTCTTT.

The chain employs TRBV7-2 and TRBJ2-7, with D perhaps matching TRBD1 (5 bases). This CDR3 is built from 12 residues. Trimming pared 8 bases from V and 2 bases from J, leaving 10 bases between. CDR1 and CDR2 from the germline V gene are SGHTA and FQGNSA. The CDR3 DNA sequence: TGTGCCAGCGGGCAGGGTGCCTACGAGCAGTACTTC. This sequence encodes CASGQGAYEQYF.

This clone appeared a single time. The V gene is TRBV25-1, the J gene TRBJ1-2; D is unresolved. The V gene lost 7 bases and the J gene lost 7 bases, with 10 bases spanning the gap. The CDR3 runs 11 residues. Germline V CDR1 and CDR2: MGHDK, SYGVNS. The CDR3 DNA sequence: TGTGCCAGCATGAGGGCGCGTGGCTACACCTTC. Protein product: CASMRARGYTF.

This chain joins TRBV6-5 and TRBJ1-1, with D maybe TRBD1 (5 bases). Germline V CDR1 and CDR2: MNHEY, SVGAGI. The CDR3 has 15 residues. Trimming cost V 6 bases and J 0 bases, with 14 bases left between them. CDR3 amino acids: CASSLMTVMNTEAFF. The CDR3 DNA reads as TGTGCCAGCAGCTTAATGACAGTCATGAACACTGAAGCTTTCTTT.

The gene calls are TRBV4-1 and TRBJ2-6; 8 bases map to TRBD2. CDR1 is MGHRA, CDR2 YSYEKL, per germline. The V segment lost 7 bases and the J segment 2 bases; nucleotides outside the gene matches: 13. CDR3 size: 18 residues. DNA of the CDR3: TGCGCCAGCACCCACGGGAGGGCGCGCTCTACTGGGGCCAACGTCCTGACTTTC. The encoded protein is CASTHGRARSTGANVLTF.

This sequence joins TRBV7-2 and TRBJ2-5, with 10 bases that match TRBD2. V dropped 5 bases and J dropped 2; count of bases not matched to a gene: 5. Germline CDR1 reads SGHTA; CDR2 reads FQGNSA. The CDR3 is 15 residues long. The chain's CDR3 is CASSPERGGQETQYF. In DNA form, the CDR3 reads TGTGCCAGCAGCCCTGAGCGGGGGGGTCAAGAGACCCAGTACTTC.

This clone was found a few times. In nucleotides, the CDR3 is TGTGCCAGCTCACCGCAGTCGGGTTTTAACTATGGCTACACCTTC. This sequence encodes CASSPQSGFNYGYTF. This chain connects TRBV18 to TRBJ1-2; no firm D call. This CDR3 has 15 amino acids. V lost 3 bases to trimming and J lost 1 base, with 12 bases between them. Looked up from germline, CDR1 is KGHSH and CDR2 is LQKENI.

This chain uses TRBV2 with TRBJ1-1, with D possibly matching TRBD1 (5 bases). Trimming took off 1 base at V and 4 bases at J, with 13 bases between the two ends. The germline gives CDR1 SNHLY, CDR2 FYNNEI. This CDR3 contains 15 residues. The CDR3 DNA sequence: TGTGCCAGCAGTGAAGGAGCAGGGCAGGGCACTGAAGCTTTCTTT. This gives the protein CASSEGAGQGTEAFF.

In its sample, this clone was seen a few times. The rearrangement uses TRBV10-3 and TRBJ2-3, with D perhaps matching TRBD2 (6 bases). Germline V lookup: CDR1 ENHRY, CDR2 SYGVKD. Trimming left V 3 bases short and J 9 bases short, with 13 bases between. The CDR3 is 13 residues long. The CDR3 DNA follows: TGTGCCATCAGTGACCCACTAGCCGGGACGCAGTATTTT. Translating it yields CAISDPLAGTQYF.

The CDR3 nucleotides read TGTGCCAGAAGACAGACGAATTCCTACGAGCAGTACTTC. Its translation is CARRQTNSYEQYF. The chain couples TRBV2 to TRBJ2-7; TRBD1 is a possible D gene (5 bases). The CDR3 has 13 amino acids. CDR1 and CDR2 from the germline V gene are SNHLY and FYNNEI. V lost 9 bases to trimming and J lost 1 base, with 13 bases between them.

The J gene is TRBJ1-3, the V gene TRBV5-1; D is unresolved. Germline CDR1 reads SGHRS; CDR2 reads YFSETQ. The CDR3 loop spans 15 amino acids. V shed 4 bases and J shed 0 bases, with 11 bases lying between them. The CDR3 nucleotides read TGCGCCAGCAGCCCGGGGTTCAACTCTGGAAACACCATATATTTT. It codes for CASSPGFNSGNTIYF.

This clone was seen only a few times. This sequence joins TRBV14 and TRBJ2-5, with 10 bases matching TRBD2. V shed 5 bases, J shed 2 bases, and the junction held 11 bases outside the gene matches. The CDR3 loop spans 17 amino acids. Per the germline V gene, CDR1 is SGHDN and CDR2 is FVKESK. The CDR3 sequence is CASSSSGGRLIQETQYF. In DNA form, the CDR3 reads TGTGCCAGCAGCTCTAGCGGGGGCCGTCTTATACAAGAGACCCAGTACTTC. Based on the CDR3 plus reference TRBV14 and TRBJ2-5, the full variable domain is EAGVTQFPSHSVIEKGQTVTLRCDPISGHDNLYWYRRVMGKEIKFLLHFVKESKQDESGMPNNRFLAERTGGTYSTLKVQPAELEDSGVYFCASSSSGGRLIQETQYFGPGTRLLVL.

V gene TRBV12-5 combines with J gene TRBJ2-1, with a weak D call TRBD1 (6 bases). CDR3 length: 15 amino acids. Between the trimmed V and J ends, which lost 4 bases and 6 bases, there was a span of 16 bases. The V gene's germline CDR1 is LGHNT and CDR2 FRNRAP. The CDR3 nucleotides read TGTGCTAGTGGTTCCCAGGGGCAAAGGGCCAATGAGCAGTTCTTC. As protein: CASGSQGQRANEQFF.

This chain uses TRBV28 with TRBJ1-5; D may be TRBD1 (5 bases). V lost 11 bases to trimming and J lost 5 bases, with 16 bases between them. Germline loops: CDR1 MDHEN, CDR2 SYDVKM. This CDR3 is 13 amino acids long. The CDR3 sequence: CAARGRNHQPQHF. CDR3 coding DNA: TGTGCCGCGCGGGGACGAAATCATCAGCCCCAGCATTTT. The full variable domain, its missing parts supplied by reference TRBV28 and TRBJ1-5, is DVKVTQSSRYLVKRTGEKVFLECVQDMDHENMFWYRQDPGLGLRLIYFSYDVKMKEKGDIPEGYSVSREKKERFSLILESASTNQTSMYLCAARGRNHQPQHFGDGTRLSIL.

The chain couples TRBV11-2 to TRBJ1-1; D uncertain. The CDR3 loop spans 13 amino acids. V was pared by 2 bases and J by 1 base, with 5 bases between. The germline V gene has CDR1 SGHAT and CDR2 FQNNGV. The CDR3 is CASSLIGNTEAFF. As DNA, the CDR3 is TGTGCCAGCAGCTTAATCGGGAACACTGAAGCTTTCTTT.

The chain carries TRBV2 and TRBJ2-7; TRBD1 aligns across 10 bases. The length of the CDR3 is 12 residues. Per germline, CDR1 SNHLY and CDR2 FYNNEI. The ends lost 9 bases at V and 3 bases at J; junction bases unmatched: 2. CDR3 DNA sequence: TGTGCCAGTAGGACAGGGGGCTACGAGCAGTACTTC. This translates into CASRTGGYEQYF.

This chain links TRBV19 with TRBJ2-5; no definite D call. The germline gives CDR1 LNHDA, CDR2 SQIVND (reference sequence). The CDR3 spans 14 residues. Trimming took off 7 bases at V and 3 bases at J, with 15 bases between the two ends. The CDR3 loop reads CASKPSSRKETQYF. CDR3 coding DNA: TGTGCCAGTAAACCCTCTTCCAGGAAAGAGACCCAGTACTTC.

The chain uses TRBV6-6 and TRBJ2-7; tentative D call: TRBD2 (7 bases). The ends were cut back, 4 bases at V and 2 bases at J, with 15 bases in the middle. The germline V gene encodes CDR1 MNHNY and CDR2 SVGAGI (reference sequence). CDR3 length: 15 amino acids. The CDR3 protein is CASSSVRGAAYEQYF. For the CDR3, the DNA is TGTGCCAGCAGTTCCGTCCGGGGGGCAGCCTACGAGCAGTACTTC.

The V gene is TRBV24-1, the J gene TRBJ1-2; the D is unclear. CDR1 is KGHDR and CDR2 is SFDVKD in the germline V gene. V dropped 4 bases and J dropped 5 bases, with 13 bases sitting between them. The CDR3 is made up of 14 amino acids. CDR3 loop: CATSEPGVLYGYTF. The CDR3, as DNA: TGTGCCACCAGTGAACCCGGGGTTTTATATGGCTACACCTTC.

In nucleotides, the CDR3 is TGTGCCAGCAGCGCCGGACTAGCGGGGGGGCCCGATACGCAGTATTTT. Amino acid sequence: CASSAGLAGGPDTQYF. The chain couples TRBV9 to TRBJ2-3; TRBD2 aligns across 15 bases. V lost 3 bases, J lost 6 bases, and 5 bases stayed unmatched. CDR3 length: 16 residues. Germline CDR1 SGDLS, CDR2 YYNGEE.

This sequence joins TRBV20-1 and TRBJ2-2; D call uncertain. CDR3 size: 13 residues. CDR1 is DFQATT, CDR2 SNEGSKA, per germline (reference sequence). V gave up 3 bases and J gave up 3 bases, with 8 bases separating them. The CDR3 bases are TGCAGTGCTAGTCGAGAATACACCGGGGAGCTGTTTTTT. This codes for CSASREYTGELFF.

A single count supports this clone. This rearrangement joins TRBV19 to TRBJ1-1; 10 positions agree with TRBD1. The CDR3 is 14 amino acids. Germline V gene data show CDR1 as LNHDA and CDR2 as SQIVND (reference sequence). The V and J ends lost 4 bases and 6 bases, in that order; junction bases with no gene match: 5. The CDR3 sequence is CASSTSGTGAEAFF. In DNA, the CDR3 is TGTGCCAGTAGTACCTCCGGGACAGGGGCTGAAGCTTTCTTT.

The gene calls are TRBV28 and TRBJ2-3; possible D gene TRBD2, 7 bases. The germline gives CDR1 MDHEN, CDR2 SYDVKM. This CDR3 has 13 residues. V lost 10 bases and J 0 bases, leaving 11 bases between the germline ends. The CDR3 DNA sequence: TGTGCCATCGGGGGGCGGAGCACAGATACGCAGTATTTT. It codes for CAIGGRSTDTQYF.